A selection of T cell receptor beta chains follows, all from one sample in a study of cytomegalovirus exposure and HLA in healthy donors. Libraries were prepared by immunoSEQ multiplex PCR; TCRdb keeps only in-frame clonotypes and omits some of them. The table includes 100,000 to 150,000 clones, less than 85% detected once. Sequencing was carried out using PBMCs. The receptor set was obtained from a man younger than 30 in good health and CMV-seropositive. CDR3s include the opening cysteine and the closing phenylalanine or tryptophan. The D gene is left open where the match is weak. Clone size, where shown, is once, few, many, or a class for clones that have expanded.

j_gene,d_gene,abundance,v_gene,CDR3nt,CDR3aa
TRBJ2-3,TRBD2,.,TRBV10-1,TGCGCCAGCAGTGAGTCCAGCGGGGGCACAGATACGCAGTATTTT,CASSESSGGTDTQYF
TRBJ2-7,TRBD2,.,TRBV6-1,TGTGCCAGCAGCCGAGAGGGAGGGTCCTACGAGCAGTACTTC,CASSREGGSYEQYF
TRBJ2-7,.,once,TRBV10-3,TGTGCCATCAGTGAATCGGGCGGAGGTGTGACGTACGAGCAGTACTTC,CAISESGGGVTYEQYF
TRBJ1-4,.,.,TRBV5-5,TGTGCCGGCAGCTTTGCAGGGACTAAAGAAAAACTGTTTTTT,CAGSFAGTKEKLFF
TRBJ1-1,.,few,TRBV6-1,TGTGCCAGCAGTGAAGATCCAGGCACTGAAGCTTTCTTT,CASSEDPGTEAFF
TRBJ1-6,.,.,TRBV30,TGTGCCTGGAGTGTCGACGGGAACTCACCCCTCCACTTT,CAWSVDGNSPLHF
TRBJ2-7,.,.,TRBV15,TGTGCCACCAGGGAGGCATTCGGAGCCTCCTACGAGCAGTACTTC,CATREAFGASYEQYF
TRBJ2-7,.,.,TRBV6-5,TGTGCCAGCAGTTACGAAGCCGTCCCCAGGAACGAGCAGTACTTC,CASSYEAVPRNEQYF
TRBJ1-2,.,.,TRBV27,TGTGCCAGCAGTACCTCGGGGGGGGCGGTTTGGTATGGCTACACCTTC,CASSTSGGAVWYGYTF
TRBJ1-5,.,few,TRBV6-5,TGTGCCAGCAGCCGAAACAGCTACAATCAGCCCCAGCATTTT,CASSRNSYNQPQHF
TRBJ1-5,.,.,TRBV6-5,TGTGCCAGCAGTTATGGGGGACTTAACAATCAGCCCCAGCATTTT,CASSYGGLNNQPQHF
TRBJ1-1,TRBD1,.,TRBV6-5,TGTGCCAGCAGTTCGACAGGGGGGGGTACTGAAGCTTTCTTT,CASSSTGGGTEAFF
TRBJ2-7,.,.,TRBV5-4,TGTGCCAGCAGCTTGGGGCAGAAATCCTACGAGCAGTACTTC,CASSLGQKSYEQYF
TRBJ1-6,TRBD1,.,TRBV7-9,TGTGCCAGCAGCAGAGGGGGCGCTGATTCACCCCTCCACTTT,CASSRGGADSPLHF
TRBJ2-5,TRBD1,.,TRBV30,TGTGCCGGGACAGGGGGTCAAGAGACCCAGTACTTC,CAGTGGQETQYF
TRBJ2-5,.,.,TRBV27,TGTGCCAGCAGTTTATCGATTGAGGAGAAGGAGACCCAGTACTTC,CASSLSIEEKETQYF
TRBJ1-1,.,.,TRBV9,TGTGCCAGCAGCGAGAACGGGGGCACTGAAGCTTTCTTT,CASSENGGTEAFF
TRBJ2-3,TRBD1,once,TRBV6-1,TGTGCCATGGGACAGACCACAGATACGCAGTATTTT,CAMGQTTDTQYF
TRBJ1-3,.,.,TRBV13,TGTGCCAGCAGCTTCGACCGGGAGGTAGGAAACACCATATATTTT,CASSFDREVGNTIYF
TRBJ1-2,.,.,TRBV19,TGTGCCAGTAGTCCCATGGACAGCTATGGCTACACCTTC,CASSPMDSYGYTF